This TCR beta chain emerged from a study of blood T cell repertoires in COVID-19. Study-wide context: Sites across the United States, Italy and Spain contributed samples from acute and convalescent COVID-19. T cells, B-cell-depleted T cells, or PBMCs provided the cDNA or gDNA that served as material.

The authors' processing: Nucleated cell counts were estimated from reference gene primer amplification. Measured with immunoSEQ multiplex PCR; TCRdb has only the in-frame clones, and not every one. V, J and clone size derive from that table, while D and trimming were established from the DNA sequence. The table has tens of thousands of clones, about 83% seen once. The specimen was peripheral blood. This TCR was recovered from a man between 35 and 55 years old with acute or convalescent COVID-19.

In nucleotides, the CDR3 is TGTGCCAGCAGCTTAGGACAGGACTATGGCTACACCTTC. Translated: CASSLGQDYGYTF. The chain joins TRBV5-6 to TRBJ1-2, with 7 positions matching TRBD1. The V segment lost 2 bases and the J segment 3 bases; nucleotides outside the gene matches: 1. CDR3 length: 13 amino acids. Looked up from germline, CDR1 is SGHDT and CDR2 is YYEEEE.